This T cell receptor beta chain is drawn from a study of T-cell memory formation after mild COVID-19. Study results and limitations: A balance of CD4 and CD8 characterized clones contracting day 15 to 85, whereas later expanders leaned CD4+. Memory sampled before infection contained some responding clones, suggesting cross-reactive memory joined. Contracting CD4+ clones were located mainly in CM and EM, and CD8+ clones in EMRA.

With 7 bases clipped from V and 2 bases from J, the junction kept 9 bases outside the gene matches. Germline CDR1 is MNHEY and CDR2 is SVGEGT. CDR3 length: 15 residues. This clonotype was found a few times. Antigen specificity is unknown. Constant-segment primers served in 5'RACE that generated TCR alpha and TCR beta cDNA libraries bearing sample barcodes and UMIs. TCRdb independently ran MiXCR on the 5' RACE reads; one entry per CDR3 protein. The data show about 430,000 distinct CDR3 sequences, 20% to 25% seen once. The material sequenced was PBMCs or a T cell subset sorted from them (not recorded which). The receptor was derived from an adult woman who had mild COVID-19 (a few samples of this study predate the infection). Cell type and time point are not known. This chain joins TRBV6-2 or TRBV6-3 and TRBJ2-7; 9 bases agree with TRBD1. This CDR3 reads CASTPAGTGPYEQYF. DNA for the CDR3: TGTGCCAGCACTCCAGCCGGGACAGGGCCCTACGAGCAGTACTTC.